This entry lists 27 T cell receptor beta chains sequenced from one sample in a study of metastatic and nonmetastatic thyroid tumors. The entire patient cohort was treatment-naive prior to thyroid surgery. MiXCR was used by TCRdb to re-call the PCR reads. The sample lists around 17,000 clones; approximately 23% were seen once. The sample comprised adjacent normal tissue. The receptors stem from a female donor with papillary thyroid cancer or a benign thyroid nodule (not recorded which). Some clones in this sample may be carry-over from other donors' samples.

The table lists this clone with a few counts. The chain carries TRBV10-1 and TRBJ2-7, with TRBD2 matching over 11 bases. CDR1 and CDR2 from the germline V gene are WNHNN and SYGVQD (reference sequence). The CDR3 totals 16 residues. V lost 6 bases, J lost 4 bases, and 11 bases stayed unmatched. In DNA, the CDR3 is TGCGCCAGCAGGCACCTCACTAGCGGGAGAGGTTACGAGCAGTACTTC. Translated, it gives CASRHLTSGRGYEQYF.

The chain recombines TRBV20-1 with TRBJ2-7, with 11 bases fitting TRBD2. CDR1 and CDR2 (germline): DFQATT, SNEGSKA (reference sequence). The CDR3 length is 16 residues. V was clipped by 5 bases and J by 7 bases; unmatched bases: 16. CDR3 protein: CSAPGSGLAGGLEQYF. CDR3 coding DNA: TGCAGTGCTCCCGGTAGCGGGCTAGCGGGAGGTCTTGAGCAGTACTTC.

The gene calls are TRBV7-8 and TRBJ2-3; 8 positions match TRBD2. The CDR3 runs 16 residues. Germline V gives CDR1 SGHVS, CDR2 FQNEAQ. V lost 3 bases, J lost 4 bases, and 9 bases stayed unmatched. For the CDR3, the DNA is TGTGCCAGCAGCTTCACCACTAGCGGAGTGCCAGATACGCAGTATTTT. It yields the protein CASSFTTSGVPDTQYF.

This clone is judged medium-sized (0.01 to 0.1%). The V and J genes are TRBV6-2 or TRBV6-3 and TRBJ2-1, with 11 positions matching TRBD1. Per the germline V gene, CDR1 is MNHEY and CDR2 is SVGEGT. CDR3 length: 18 amino acids. J gave up 1 base and V 5 bases, and 10 bases lay outside the gene matches. CDR3 DNA sequence: TGTGCCAGCAGTCGGACAGGGGGCTCTGATAGGTCCTACAATGAGCAGTTCTTC. Protein sequence: CASSRTGGSDRSYNEQFF.

This clone was detected many times. V is TRBV9 and J is TRBJ2-6; TRBD2 matches 9 bases. Germline V gene data show CDR1 as SGDLS and CDR2 as YYNGEE. Losses at the gene ends were 0 bases for V and 0 bases for J; bases not matched to a gene: 10. The CDR3 is made up of 20 amino acids. CDR3 bases: TGTGCCAGCAGCGTAGAGGGTGGACTAGCGCACAGCTCTGGGGCCAACGTCCTGACTTTC. It specifies CASSVEGGLAHSSGANVLTF.

This clone was observed many times. The chain couples TRBV5-6 to TRBJ1-1; D gene unclear. Trimming left V 2 bases short and J 6 bases short, with 8 bases between. Germline CDR1 reads SGHDT; CDR2 reads YYEEEE. The CDR3 runs 12 residues. CDR3: CASSLRRAEAFF. The CDR3 bases are TGTGCCAGCAGCTTACGACGGGCTGAAGCTTTCTTT. The full variable domain, rest sourced from reference TRBV5-6 and TRBJ1-1, is DAGVTQSPTHLIKTRGQQVTLRCSPKSGHDTVSWYQQALGQGPQFIFQYYEEEERQRGNFPDRFSGHQFPNYSSELNVNALLLGDSALYLCASSLRRAEAFFGQGTRLTVV.

This clone was seen only a few times. The genes are TRBV2 and TRBJ2-2, with D perhaps matching TRBD2 (5 bases). Germline CDR1 and CDR2: SNHLY and FYNNEI. V was clipped by 7 bases and J by 0 bases, with 9 bases between them. The CDR3 is made up of 14 amino acids. The CDR3 region is CASKADTNTGELFF. CDR3 DNA: TGTGCCAGCAAAGCGGATACGAACACCGGGGAGCTGTTTTTT.

The CDR3 here is CASSEPGRTHYEQYF. The CDR3 region has the DNA TGTGCCAGCAGTGAACCGGGACGAACCCACTACGAGCAGTACTTC. J is TRBJ2-7 and V is TRBV6-1; D tentatively fits TRBD1 or TRBD2 (5 bases each). V was pared by 2 bases and J by 3 bases, with 14 bases between. The CDR3 is made up of 15 amino acids. Germline lookup yields CDR1 MNHNS and CDR2 SASEGT.

A single count supports this clone. CDR3 protein: CASSPGTEYNEQFF. In DNA form, the CDR3 reads TGCGCCAGCAGCCCCGGGACAGAATACAATGAGCAGTTCTTC. The V call is TRBV4-3, the J call TRBJ2-1, with 7 bases lining up with TRBD1. Germline V CDR1 and CDR2: LGHNA, YSLEER. Trimming cost V 4 bases and J 4 bases; bases outside gene matches: 4. The CDR3 is 14 residues long.

On this clone: Distinct nucleotide sequences in the sample also encode this CDR3. The V call is TRBV5-6, the J call TRBJ1-2; D is possibly TRBD1 (6 bases). The CDR3 spans 14 residues. The V and J ends lost 4 bases and 4 bases respectively, with 14 bases between them. Germline V gene data show CDR1 as SGHDT and CDR2 as YYEEEE. The CDR3 nucleotides are TGTGCCAGCAGCATCCCAGGGGCTTCCTATGGCTACACCTTC. It codes for CASSIPGASYGYTF.

In regard to this clone: This may stem from a read error, because a much larger clone lies one nucleotide away. The chain joins TRBV30 to TRBJ2-3, with D uncertain. Trimming took 1 base from V and 0 from J, leaving 14 bases between them. The CDR3 consists of 16 residues. The germline V gene encodes CDR1 GTSNPN and CDR2 SVGIG (reference sequence). Here the CDR3 DNA reads TGTGCCTGGAGTGCACCCCCTGGATCTAGCACAGATACGCAGTATTTT. Translation gives CAWSAPPGSSTDTQYF.

This clone is labeled as medium-sized. The rearrangement joins TRBV6-1 to TRBJ1-4, with unresolved D. CDR1 is MNHNS and CDR2 is SASEGT in the germline V gene. The CDR3 loop spans 16 amino acids. V shed 6 bases and J shed 0 bases, with 14 bases lying between them. CDR3 amino acids: CASSPRGVATNEKLFF. As DNA, the CDR3 is TGTGCCAGCAGCCCACGTGGGGTGGCAACTAATGAAAAACTGTTTTTT.

The sample holds many counts of this clone. The genes are TRBV20-1 and TRBJ1-5; possibly TRBD1 for D (6 bases). The CDR3 is 13 amino acids. Germline lookup yields CDR1 DFQATT and CDR2 SNEGSKA (reference sequence). With 7 bases removed from V and 2 bases from J, the gap between germline ends came to 12 bases. CDR3 residues: CSGKPGGNQPQHF. The CDR3 nucleotides read TGCAGTGGTAAGCCAGGGGGCAATCAGCCCCAGCATTTT.

V and J are TRBV5-4 and TRBJ2-7; perhaps TRBD2 as D (6 bases). Germline-derived CDR1 and CDR2 are SGHNT and YYREEE (reference sequence). V lost 4 bases and J lost 2, with 10 bases in between. The CDR3 spans 13 residues. The CDR3 coding sequence is TGTGCCAGCAGCGGGAGGAGCCCCTACGAGCAGTACTTC. Protein: CASSGRSPYEQYF.

Regarding this clone: A junction boundary mismatches the germline segment, possibly from a read error. The chain links TRBV9 to TRBJ2-7; 9 nucleotides agree with TRBD1. This CDR3 comprises 17 residues. CDR1 and CDR2 (germline): SGDLS, YYNGEE. The CDR3 DNA is TGTGCCAGCAGCGTATGGGAGGGACAGGGCATTTCCTGCGAGCAGTACTTC. It translates to CASSVWEGQGISCEQYF.

This clone was recorded many times. The chain uses TRBV20-1 and TRBJ1-2; D unclear. Trimming shortened V by 6 bases and J by 3 bases, and 17 bases separated the two germline ends. Looked up from germline, CDR1 is DFQATT and CDR2 is SNEGSKA (reference sequence). The CDR3 spans 14 residues. The CDR3 nucleotides are TGCAGTGCAAGATTTCCCCGGGTCGACTATGGCTACACCTTC. Residues: CSARFPRVDYGYTF.

This clone was picked up many times. The rearrangement uses TRBV3-1 and TRBJ1-3; D may be TRBD1 (5 bases). The germline V and J ends were trimmed by 1 base and 2 bases, with 12 bases remaining between them. This CDR3 is built from 16 residues. Germline CDR1 is LGHDT and CDR2 is YNNKEL (reference sequence). CDR3 DNA sequence: TGTGCCAGCAGCCAAGTGACTCAGGGACCTGGAAACACCATATATTTT. Amino acid sequence: CASSQVTQGPGNTIYF.

The gene calls are TRBV24-1 and TRBJ1-4; D gene uncertain. Trimming removed 6 bases at V and 8 bases at J, with 18 bases between. This CDR3 is built from 15 residues. Germline V gives CDR1 KGHDR, CDR2 SFDVKD. The CDR3: CATSPVRYHGEKLFF. The CDR3 DNA sequence: TGTGCCACCAGTCCGGTTCGCTACCATGGGGAAAAACTGTTTTTT.

This clone has more than one count but fewer than ten. The chain links TRBV2 to TRBJ2-7; tentatively, D is TRBD2 (6 bases). Germline V gene lookup returns CDR1 SNHLY and CDR2 FYNNEI. CDR3 size: 12 residues. Trimming cost V 5 bases and J 3 bases, with 8 bases left between them. CDR3 nucleotides: TGTGCCAGCAGTAGACTAGGCTACGAGCAGTACTTC. This sequence encodes CASSRLGYEQYF.

This clone has a handful of counts. The chain carries TRBV11-2 and TRBJ2-1, with 8 bases fitting TRBD1. V gave up 5 bases and J gave up 4 bases; unmatched junction bases: 10. CDR1 SGHAT and CDR2 FQNNGV come from the germline V gene. The CDR3 totals 16 residues. CDR3 coding DNA: TGTGCCAGCAGCGGTGGGGGCAGGGGGCATTACAATGAGCAGTTCTTC. It specifies CASSGGGRGHYNEQFF.

In this sample, this clone turned up many times. CDR3 sequence reads: CASRGAGALNEQFF. In DNA form, the CDR3 reads TGCGCCAGCCGGGGGGCGGGAGCGCTCAATGAGCAGTTCTTC. V and J are TRBV5-1 and TRBJ2-1, with TRBD2 as a possible D gene (7 bases). The CDR3 has 14 amino acids. Germline V gives CDR1 SGHRS, CDR2 YFSETQ. The V end lost 7 bases, the J end lost 6 bases, and 17 bases lay between the germline ends.

As to this clone: This may arise from a read error, as a much more abundant clone is one base away. The rearrangement uses TRBV28 and TRBJ1-2, with D maybe TRBD1 (5 bases). V was clipped by 11 bases and J by 9 bases, with 22 bases between them. Per the germline V gene, CDR1 is MDHEN and CDR2 is SYDVKM. The CDR3 has 13 amino acids. As DNA, the CDR3 is TGTGCCGGCCGAAGACAGAACCTTTATTGCTACACCTTC. This sequence encodes CAGRRQNLYCYTF.

Note on this clone: Mismatch with germline at one junction end may stem from a read error. The rearrangement uses TRBV4-1 and TRBJ1-2; D is perhaps TRBD1 (5 bases). The V gene's germline CDR1 is MGHRA and CDR2 YSYEKL. The CDR3 totals 15 residues. CDR3 sequence (DNA): TGCGCCAACAGCCAATCGACAGCATCTAACTATGGCTACACCTTC. Its translation is CANSQSTASNYGYTF.

With respect to this clone: Relative to the germline gene, one junction end is altered; a read error may explain this. The CDR3 sequence: CSSSLEHDSPLHF. CDR3 in DNA: TGCTCCAGCAGCTTGGAACATGATTCTCCCCTCCACTTT. This chain connects TRBV5-1 to TRBJ1-6; the D is unclear. Germline V CDR1 and CDR2: SGHRS, YFSETQ. The CDR3 totals 13 residues.

This clone is classed as medium-sized (0.01 to 0.1%). The chain uses TRBV12-3 or TRBV12-4 and TRBJ2-1; D is uncertain. The V and J ends lost 2 bases and 6 bases respectively, with 11 bases between them. The CDR3 covers 14 residues. DNA of the CDR3: TGTGCCAGCAGTTTATCGACCACCCCCAATGAGCAGTTCTTC. It translates to CASSLSTTPNEQFF.

This clone is judged medium-sized (0.01 to 0.1%). V usage is TRBV28 and J usage is TRBJ2-7, with 7 positions matching TRBD1. The CDR3 consists of 15 residues. Trimming took 6 bases from V and 2 from J; bases not matched to a gene: 10. CDR1 MDHEN and CDR2 SYDVKM come from the germline V gene. The CDR3 coding sequence is TGTGCCAGCAGCTCTCTGCACAGGGGAACCTACGAGCAGTACTTC. Its protein product is CASSSLHRGTYEQYF.

This clone came up many times. A much larger clone differs from this one at a single base, so this may be a read error. The V gene is TRBV28, the J gene TRBJ1-2; D is perhaps TRBD1 (5 bases). The CDR3 has 13 residues. The germline CDR1 and CDR2 sequences are MDHEN and SYDVKM. V lost 11 bases, J lost 5 bases, and 18 bases lay in between. The CDR3 bases are TGTGCCGGCCGAAGACAGAACCTTTATGGCTACACCTTC. Protein sequence: CAGRRQNLYGYTF.